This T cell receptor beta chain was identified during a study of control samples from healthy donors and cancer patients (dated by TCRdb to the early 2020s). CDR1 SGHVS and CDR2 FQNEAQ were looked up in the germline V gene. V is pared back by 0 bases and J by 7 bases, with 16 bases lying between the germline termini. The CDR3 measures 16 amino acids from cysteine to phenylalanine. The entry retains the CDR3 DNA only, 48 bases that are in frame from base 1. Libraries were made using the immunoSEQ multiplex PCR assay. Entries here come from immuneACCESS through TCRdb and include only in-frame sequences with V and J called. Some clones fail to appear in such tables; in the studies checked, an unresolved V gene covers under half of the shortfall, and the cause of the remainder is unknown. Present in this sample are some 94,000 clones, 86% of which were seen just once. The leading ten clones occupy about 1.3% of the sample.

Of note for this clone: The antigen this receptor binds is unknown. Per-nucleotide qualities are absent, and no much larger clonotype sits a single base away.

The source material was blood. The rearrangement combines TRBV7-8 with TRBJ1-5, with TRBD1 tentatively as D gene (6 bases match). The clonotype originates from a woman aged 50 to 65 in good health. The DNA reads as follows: TGTGCCAGCAGCTTAGCGTCCGGACCGGGGGGCCAGCCCCAGCATTTT. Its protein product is CASSLASGPGGQPQHF.